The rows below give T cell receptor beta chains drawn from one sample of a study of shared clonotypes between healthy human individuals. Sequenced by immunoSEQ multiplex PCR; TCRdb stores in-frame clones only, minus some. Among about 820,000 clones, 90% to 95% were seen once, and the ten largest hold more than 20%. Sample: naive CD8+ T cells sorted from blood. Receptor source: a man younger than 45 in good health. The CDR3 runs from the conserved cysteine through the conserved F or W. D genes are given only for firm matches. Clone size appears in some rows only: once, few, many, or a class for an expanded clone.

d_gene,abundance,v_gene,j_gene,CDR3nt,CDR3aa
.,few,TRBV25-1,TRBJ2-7,TGTGCCAGCAGTGATCTTGATTACGAGCAGTACTTC,CASSDLDYEQYF
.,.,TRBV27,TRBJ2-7,TGTGCCAGCAGCCTGGGCGGGGGCCTATTAGAGCAGTACTTC,CASSLGGGLLEQYF
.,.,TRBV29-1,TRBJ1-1,TGCAGCGCGGTGGATATTTTCCCAGGGGAAGCTTTCTTT,CSAVDIFPGEAFF
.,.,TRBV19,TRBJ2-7,TGTGCCAGTAGTATAGGTATCTCCTACGAGCAGTACTTC,CASSIGISYEQYF
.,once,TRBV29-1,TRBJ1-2,TGCAGCGTTGTGTTCGAGGGCAGCTATGGCTACACCTTC,CSVVFEGSYGYTF
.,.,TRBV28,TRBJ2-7,TGTGCCAGCACCCCGGAGGTAGGGCACGAGCAGTACTTC,CASTPEVGHEQYF
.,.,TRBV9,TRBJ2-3,TGTGCCAGCAGCGTACACACAAGTAGCACAGATACGCAGTATTTT,CASSVHTSSTDTQYF
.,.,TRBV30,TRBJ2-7,TGTGCCTGGAGTGTAGTCTACGAGCAGTACTTC,CAWSVVYEQYF
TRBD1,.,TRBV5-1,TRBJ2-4,TGCGCCAGCAGCTCAGGACAGGAAAACATTCAGTACTTC,CASSSGQENIQYF
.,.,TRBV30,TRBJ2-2,TGTGCCTGGAGTCTAGGGCCCGGGGAGCTGTTTTTT,CAWSLGPGELFF
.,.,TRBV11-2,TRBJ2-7,TGTGCCAGCAGCTCGGGTTTTGGGCAGACCTCCTACGAGCAGTACTTC,CASSSGFGQTSYEQYF
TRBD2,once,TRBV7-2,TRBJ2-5,TGTGCCAGCACGGGGGGATTGATACGAGAGACCCAGTACTTC,CASTGGLIRETQYF
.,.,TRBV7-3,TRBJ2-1,TGTGCCAGCAGCTTTTCCTCCTACAATGAGCAGTTCTTC,CASSFSSYNEQFF
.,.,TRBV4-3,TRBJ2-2,TGCGCCAGCAGCCAAGAGCGGAGCAGCACCGGGGAGCTGTTTTTT,CASSQERSSTGELFF
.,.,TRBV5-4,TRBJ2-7,TGTGCCAGCAGCTTGGCCATCGCTAGACTTTCCTACGAGCAGTACTTC,CASSLAIARLSYEQYF
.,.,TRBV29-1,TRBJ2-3,TGCAGCGTTGAAGATCTGCGGGACGGGGTCACAGATACGCAGTATTTT,CSVEDLRDGVTDTQYF
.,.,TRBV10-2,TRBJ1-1,TGCGCCAGCAGTGAGCAGACGGACAGCACTGAAGCTTTCTTT,CASSEQTDSTEAFF
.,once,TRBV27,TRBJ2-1,TGTGCCAGCAGTTCCGCTCGCGTATCAAAGAGCTCCTACAATGAGCAGTTCTTC,CASSSARVSKSSYNEQFF
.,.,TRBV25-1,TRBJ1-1,TGTGCCAGCAGTGACACCACGGGACGTTTGAACACTGAAGCTTTCTTT,CASSDTTGRLNTEAFF
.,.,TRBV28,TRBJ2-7,TGTGCCAGCAGCAACAGGGATTTTACGAGGGAGCAGTACTTC,CASSNRDFTREQYF
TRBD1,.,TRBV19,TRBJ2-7,TGTGCCAGTAGTTTGGACAGGTGGAGAGGATCCTACGAGCAGTACTTC,CASSLDRWRGSYEQYF
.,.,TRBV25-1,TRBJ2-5,TGTGCCAGCAGTGAAGGGTGGGAGACCCAGTACTTC,CASSEGWETQYF
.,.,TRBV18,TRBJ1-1,TGTGCCAGCTATCACGGGGGGTCGGACACTGAAGCTTTCTTT,CASYHGGSDTEAFF
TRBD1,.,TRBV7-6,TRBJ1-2,TGTGCCAGCAGCTTAGCGTGGGGACAGACTAACTATGGCTACACCTTC,CASSLAWGQTNYGYTF
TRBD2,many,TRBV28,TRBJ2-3,TGTGCCAGCAGTTTTTTTGCTAGCGGGGGAACAGATACGCAGTATTTT,CASSFFASGGTDTQYF
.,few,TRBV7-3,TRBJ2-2,TGTGCCAGCAGCTTATGGGCCGAAGGCACCGGGGAGCTGTTTTTT,CASSLWAEGTGELFF
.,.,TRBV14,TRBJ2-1,TGTGCCAGCAGCCTTCAACAAGAATTCAATGAGCAGTTCTTC,CASSLQQEFNEQFF